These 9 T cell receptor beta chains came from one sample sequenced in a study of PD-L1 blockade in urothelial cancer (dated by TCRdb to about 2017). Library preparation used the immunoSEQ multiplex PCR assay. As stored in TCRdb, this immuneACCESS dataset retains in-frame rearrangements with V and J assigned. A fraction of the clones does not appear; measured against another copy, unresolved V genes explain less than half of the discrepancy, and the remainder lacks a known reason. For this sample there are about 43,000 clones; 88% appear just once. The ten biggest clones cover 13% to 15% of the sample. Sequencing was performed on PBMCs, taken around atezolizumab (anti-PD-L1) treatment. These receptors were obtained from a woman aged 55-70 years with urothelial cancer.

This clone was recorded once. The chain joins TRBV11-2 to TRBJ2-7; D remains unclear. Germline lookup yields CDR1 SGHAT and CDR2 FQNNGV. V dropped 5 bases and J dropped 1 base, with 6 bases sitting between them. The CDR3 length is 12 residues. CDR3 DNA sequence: TGTGCCAGCAGCCAGATATCCTACGAGCAGTACTTC. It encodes CASSQISYEQYF.

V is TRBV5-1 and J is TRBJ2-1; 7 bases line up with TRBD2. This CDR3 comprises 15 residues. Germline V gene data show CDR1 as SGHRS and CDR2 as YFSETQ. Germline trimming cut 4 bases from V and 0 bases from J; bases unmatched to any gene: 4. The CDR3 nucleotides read TGCGCCAGCAGCCTTAGCGGGTACTCCTACAATGAGCAGTTCTTC. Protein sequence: CASSLSGYSYNEQFF. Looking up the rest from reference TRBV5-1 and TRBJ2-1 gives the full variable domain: KAGVTQTPRYLIKTRGQQVTLSCSPISGHRSVSWYQQTPGQGLQFLFEYFSETQRNKGNFPGRFSGRQFSNSRSEMNVSTLELGDSALYLCASSLSGYSYNEQFFGPGTRLTVL.

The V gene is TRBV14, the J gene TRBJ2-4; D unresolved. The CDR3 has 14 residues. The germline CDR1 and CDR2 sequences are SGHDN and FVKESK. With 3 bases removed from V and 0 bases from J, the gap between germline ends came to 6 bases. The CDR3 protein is CASSHQLAKNIQYF. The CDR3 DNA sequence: TGTGCCAGCAGCCACCAGTTAGCCAAAAACATTCAGTACTTC.

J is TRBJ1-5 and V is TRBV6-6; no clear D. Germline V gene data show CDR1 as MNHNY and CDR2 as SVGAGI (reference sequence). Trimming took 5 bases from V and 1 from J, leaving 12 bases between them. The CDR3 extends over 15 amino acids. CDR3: CASSSPRESNQPQHF. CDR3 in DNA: TGTGCCAGCAGTAGCCCTCGGGAGAGCAATCAGCCCCAGCATTTT.

The CDR3 sequence: CASRDSNYGYTF. CDR3 sequence (DNA): TGTGCCAGTAGGGACAGTAACTATGGCTACACCTTC. The chain carries TRBV25-1 and TRBJ1-2; TRBD1 matches at 7 bases. Germline lookup yields CDR1 MGHDK and CDR2 SYGVNS. The CDR3 length is 12 residues. Germline trimming cut 9 bases from V and 1 base from J; bases unmatched to any gene: 2.

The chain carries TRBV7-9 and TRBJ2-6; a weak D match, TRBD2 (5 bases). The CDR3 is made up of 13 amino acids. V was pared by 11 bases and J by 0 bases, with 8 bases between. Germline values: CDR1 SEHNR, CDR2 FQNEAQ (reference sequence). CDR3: CAGLPSGANVLTF. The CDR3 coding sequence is TGTGCCGGACTCCCCTCTGGGGCCAACGTCCTGACTTTC.

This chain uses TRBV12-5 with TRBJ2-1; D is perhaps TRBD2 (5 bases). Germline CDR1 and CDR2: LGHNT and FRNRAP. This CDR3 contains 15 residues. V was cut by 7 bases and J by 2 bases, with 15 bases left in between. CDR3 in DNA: TGTGCTAGTGCCGCTAGCAACAATCCCTACAATGAGCAGTTCTTC. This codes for CASAASNNPYNEQFF. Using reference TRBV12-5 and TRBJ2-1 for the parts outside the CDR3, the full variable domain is DARVTQTPRHKVTEMGQEVTMRCQPILGHNTVFWYRQTMMQGLELLAYFRNRAPLDDSGMPKDRFSAEMPDATLATLKIQPSEPRDSAVYFCASAASNNPYNEQFFGPGTRLTVL.

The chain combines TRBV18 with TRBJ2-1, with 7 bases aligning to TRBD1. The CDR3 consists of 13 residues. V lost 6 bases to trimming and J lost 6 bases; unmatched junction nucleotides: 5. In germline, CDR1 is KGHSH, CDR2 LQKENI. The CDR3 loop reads CASSDDRANEQFF. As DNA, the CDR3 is TGTGCCAGCTCCGACGACAGGGCCAATGAGCAGTTCTTC.

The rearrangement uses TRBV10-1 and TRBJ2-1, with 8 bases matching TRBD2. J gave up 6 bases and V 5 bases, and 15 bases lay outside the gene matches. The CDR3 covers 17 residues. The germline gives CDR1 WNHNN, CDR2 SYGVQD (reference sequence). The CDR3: CASSKVAGGAWVNEQFF. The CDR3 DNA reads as TGCGCCAGCAGTAAGGTCGCGGGAGGCGCCTGGGTCAATGAGCAGTTCTTC.